One sample yielded the 31 T cell receptor beta chains listed below, sequenced in a study of radiotherapy plus CTLA-4 blockade in lung cancer. The protocol was immunoSEQ multiplex PCR, while the TCRdb copy is restricted to in-frame clones and leaves out a portion. The data show approximately 70,000 clones, with more than 70% seen just once and more than 15% held by the top ten. The sample was peripheral blood, taken from a patient treated with radiotherapy plus ipilimumab. The receptors originated from a human donor with non-small cell lung cancer whose response to radiotherapy plus ipilimumab could not be evaluated. Some clones in this sample may be carry-over from other donors' samples.

This clone has a handful of counts. J is TRBJ1-1 and V is TRBV6-5; 8 nucleotides match TRBD1. Trimming cost V 7 bases and J 8 bases; bases outside gene matches: 6. Germline values: CDR1 MNHEY, CDR2 SVGAGI. The CDR3 loop spans 12 amino acids. The CDR3 loop is CASNRQGPEAFF. CDR3 bases: TGTGCCAGCAATCGACAGGGGCCAGAAGCTTTCTTT.

The gene calls are TRBV4-3 and TRBJ2-3; no definite D call. V was trimmed by 0 bases and J by 1 base, leaving 8 bases between them. Germline V gene data show CDR1 as LGHNA and CDR2 as YSLEER. This CDR3 contains 15 residues. This CDR3 is CASSQDGFGTDTQYF. The DNA of the CDR3 is TGCGCCAGCAGCCAAGACGGGTTCGGCACAGATACGCAGTATTTT.

V is TRBV7-9 and J is TRBJ2-5, with 10 bases that match TRBD1. V dropped 1 base and J dropped 3; count of bases not matched to a gene: 2. The CDR3 sequence is 15 residues long. Germline CDR1 SEHNR, CDR2 FQNEAQ (reference sequence). The CDR3 protein is CASSLVGQGKETQYF. The CDR3 coding sequence is TGTGCCAGCAGCTTAGTGGGACAGGGGAAAGAGACCCAGTACTTC.

V usage is TRBV5-6 and J usage is TRBJ2-5; TRBD2 aligns across 8 bases. The germline V gene encodes CDR1 SGHDT and CDR2 YYEEEE. The CDR3 runs to 15 residues. The junction had 10 bases not matched to a gene; V was cut back by 3 bases and J by 6 bases. CDR3: CASSYPGGERQTQYF. The CDR3 coding sequence is TGTGCCAGCAGCTACCCGGGGGGGGAGAGGCAGACCCAGTACTTC.

By sample share, this clone is medium-sized. The V call is TRBV5-6, the J call TRBJ2-7; 8 nucleotides line up with TRBD1. The CDR3 totals 13 residues. Germline loops: CDR1 SGHDT, CDR2 YYEEEE. With V trimmed by 4 bases and J by 3 bases, 3 bases remained unmatched. Written as DNA, the CDR3 is TGTGCCAGCAGCCGGACAGGGAACTACGAGCAGTACTTC. Translating gives CASSRTGNYEQYF.

V usage is TRBV10-3 and J usage is TRBJ2-5, with a weak D call TRBD1 (5 bases). The CDR3 sequence is 15 residues long. V lost 2 bases, J lost 4 bases, and 14 bases lay in between. Germline CDR1 is ENHRY and CDR2 is SYGVKD. In nucleotides, the CDR3 is TGTGCCATCAGTGAGGGGGCGACTTATCGAGAGACCCAGTACTTC. This sequence encodes CAISEGATYRETQYF.

The V call is TRBV5-6, the J call TRBJ2-3, with 7 positions matching TRBD1. The CDR3 is made up of 15 amino acids. V lost 2 bases, J lost 4 bases, and 7 bases stayed unmatched. Germline CDR1 and CDR2: SGHDT and YYEEEE. The CDR3 is CASSLPTGNPDTQYF. DNA for the CDR3: TGTGCCAGCAGCTTACCGACAGGGAACCCAGATACGCAGTATTTT.

CDR3 protein: CASSQAAGGADTQYF. The CDR3 DNA is TGTGCCAGCAGCCAAGCAGCGGGGGGGGCGGATACGCAGTATTTT. The chain is built from TRBV4-2 and TRBJ2-3, with TRBD2 matching over 10 bases. The CDR3 is made up of 15 amino acids. Germline assignment: CDR1 LGHNA and CDR2 YNFKEQ. The V gene end was trimmed by 1 base and the J gene end by 6 bases; junction bases not matched to a gene: 4.

This clone was recorded only once. The chain couples TRBV28 to TRBJ1-2, with 8 bases fitting TRBD1. Germline loops: CDR1 MDHEN, CDR2 SYDVKM. CDR3 length equals 13 residues. V lost 6 bases and J lost 5; bases outside the gene matches: 5. CDR3 in amino acids: CASRTGEGYGYTF. The CDR3 region has the DNA TGTGCCAGCAGGACAGGGGAAGGATATGGCTACACCTTC.

The genes are TRBV10-3 and TRBJ1-1, with 7 bases aligning to TRBD1. V gave up 8 bases and J gave up 3 bases; unmatched junction bases: 9. The CDR3 loop spans 14 amino acids. The germline gives CDR1 ENHRY, CDR2 SYGVKD. In nucleotides, the CDR3 is TGTGCCATCCCCTTGACAGGGACAGACACTGAAGCTTTCTTT. Residues: CAIPLTGTDTEAFF.

The V gene is TRBV19, the J gene TRBJ1-1; possibly TRBD1 for D (5 bases). CDR3 length: 14 amino acids. V lost 6 bases to trimming and J lost 1 base, with 12 bases between them. Germline V lookup: CDR1 LNHDA, CDR2 SQIVND (reference sequence). The CDR3 loop reads CASSPRRGNTEAFF. CDR3 DNA sequence: TGTGCCAGTAGCCCACGGAGGGGGAACACTGAAGCTTTCTTT.

This chain links TRBV28 with TRBJ2-3; a weak D match, TRBD2 (6 bases). Looked up from germline, CDR1 is MDHEN and CDR2 is SYDVKM. This CDR3 region has 14 residues. Between the trimmed V and J ends, which lost 6 bases and 2 bases, there was a span of 12 bases. CDR3: CASSPDYSTDTQYF. The CDR3 DNA reads TGTGCCAGCAGCCCGGACTACTCCACAGATACGCAGTATTTT.

This chain joins TRBV4-1 and TRBJ2-1; the D is unclear. The ends were cut back, 0 bases at V and 3 bases at J, with 6 bases in the middle. There are 14 residues in the CDR3. CDR1 MGHRA and CDR2 YSYEKL come from the germline V gene. The CDR3 sequence is CASSQDVVYNEQFF. In nucleotides, the CDR3 is TGCGCCAGCAGCCAAGATGTAGTCTACAATGAGCAGTTCTTC.

This clone was observed at least ten times. The V call is TRBV10-3, the J call TRBJ1-1; D remains unclear. Germline lookup yields CDR1 ENHRY and CDR2 SYGVKD. Trimming took 2 bases from V and 4 from J, leaving 8 bases between them. The CDR3 covers 13 residues. The CDR3 region is CAISEKRFTEAFF. CDR3 DNA: TGTGCCATCAGTGAGAAGAGATTCACTGAAGCTTTCTTT.

This clone came up a few times. The chain carries TRBV9 and TRBJ2-6; tentative D call: TRBD2 (6 bases). The CDR3 is made up of 16 amino acids. V gave up 4 bases and J gave up 2 bases, with 13 bases separating them. Per germline, CDR1 SGDLS and CDR2 YYNGEE. DNA for the CDR3: TGTGCCAGCAGCCTAACGGGGGTAGCTGGGGCCAACGTCCTGACTTTC. It specifies CASSLTGVAGANVLTF.

The sample holds one count of this clone. The V gene is TRBV6-1, the J gene TRBJ1-1, with 8 bases that match TRBD1. CDR1 is MNHNS and CDR2 is SASEGT in the germline V gene. The V gene end was trimmed by 2 bases and the J gene end by 4 bases; junction bases not matched to a gene: 9. The CDR3 has 16 residues. In nucleotides, the CDR3 is TGTGCCAGCAGTGAAACCCCAGGGGGCGCGAGCACTGAAGCTTTCTTT. Amino acids: CASSETPGGASTEAFF.

The chain couples TRBV4-1 to TRBJ2-1; D might be TRBD2 (5 bases). V was pared by 2 bases and J by 8 bases, with 13 bases between. The CDR3 has 14 amino acids. The germline CDR1 and CDR2 sequences are MGHRA and YSYEKL. CDR3 nucleotides: TGCGCCAGCAGCCAATACCTAAGTAGCGATGAGCAGTTCTTC. Its protein is CASSQYLSSDEQFF.

This clone was observed a single time. The V gene is TRBV29-1, the J gene TRBJ1-1; maybe TRBD1 (5 bases). The CDR3 length is 12 residues. In germline, CDR1 is SQVTM, CDR2 ANQGSEA. The V end lost 6 bases, the J end lost 9 bases, and 17 bases lay between the germline ends. CDR3 region: CSVLGGVWKAFF. Here the CDR3 DNA reads TGCAGCGTCCTTGGGGGGGTCTGGAAAGCTTTCTTT.

The gene calls are TRBV27 and TRBJ2-3; 9 bases are shared with TRBD2. Trimming took 6 bases from V and 0 from J; bases not matched to a gene: 4. The CDR3 has 15 residues. CDR1 and CDR2 from the germline V gene are MNHEY and SMNVEV (reference sequence). The CDR3 reads CASRMRGGSTDTQYF. The CDR3 DNA reads as TGTGCCAGCAGGATGCGGGGGGGCAGCACAGATACGCAGTATTTT.

This clone was seen just once. The V call is TRBV29-1, the J call TRBJ1-3; the D is unclear. Germline assignment: CDR1 SQVTM and CDR2 ANQGSEA. Deletions cut 4 bases from V and 4 bases from J, with 14 bases between. The CDR3 contains 14 residues. The chain's CDR3 is CSVGSGNQGNTIYF. The CDR3, as DNA: TGCAGCGTTGGCTCCGGGAATCAAGGAAACACCATATATTTT.

The chain recombines TRBV5-1 with TRBJ2-7, with TRBD1 as a possible D gene (5 bases). The CDR3 covers 13 residues. Germline-derived CDR1 and CDR2 are SGHRS and YFSETQ. V shed 0 bases and J shed 5 bases, with 9 bases lying between them. The CDR3 DNA follows: TGCGCCAGCAGCTTGGGGACACTCGACGAGCAGTACTTC. Protein: CASSLGTLDEQYF.

The V gene is TRBV19, the J gene TRBJ2-1; possible D gene TRBD1, 6 bases. Germline CDR1 reads LNHDA; CDR2 reads SQIVND (reference sequence). Between the trimmed V and J ends, which lost 4 bases and 9 bases, there was a span of 19 bases. This CDR3 has 15 residues. The CDR3 nucleotides read TGTGCCAGTAGTAAGGTAGGGCAGGGGATAGCTGAGCAGTTCTTC. This encodes CASSKVGQGIAEQFF.

This clone was seen a single time. The V call is TRBV15, the J call TRBJ2-3; D is unclear. The V gene's germline CDR1 is LNHNV and CDR2 YYDKDF (reference sequence). Trimming left V 3 bases short and J 7 bases short, with 8 bases between. The CDR3 has 12 amino acids. CDR3: CATSSPVYTQYF. The CDR3 DNA follows: TGTGCCACCAGCAGCCCAGTGTATACGCAGTATTTT.

The rearrangement joins TRBV29-1 to TRBJ2-1; 12 bases fit TRBD2. This CDR3 has 13 amino acids. The germline V gene has CDR1 SQVTM and CDR2 ANQGSEA. J was trimmed by 8 bases and V by 4 bases; bases with no gene match: 3. CDR3 loop: CSVGTSGEYEQFF. In DNA, the CDR3 is TGCAGCGTTGGGACTAGCGGGGAGTATGAGCAGTTCTTC.

This sequence joins TRBV12-5 and TRBJ2-1; 9 positions agree with TRBD2. Unmatched junction bases numbered 5, after V lost 1 base and J lost 4 bases. Germline V lookup: CDR1 LGHNT, CDR2 FRNRAP. CDR3 length: 16 residues. In DNA, the CDR3 is TGTGCTAGTGGTTTGGGAAGCGGGGGGCCTTACAATGAGCAGTTCTTC. This codes for CASGLGSGGPYNEQFF.

This chain connects TRBV2 to TRBJ1-6; tentatively, D is TRBD1 (5 bases). Germline V CDR1 and CDR2: SNHLY, FYNNEI. V lost 4 bases and J 0 bases, leaving 13 bases between the germline ends. The CDR3 length is 17 residues. In DNA form, the CDR3 reads TGTGCCAGCAGTGCAGACTGGGGGGGCTCCTATAATTCACCCCTCCACTTT. Amino acid sequence: CASSADWGGSYNSPLHF.

This clone was seen a single time. The V gene is TRBV7-6, the J gene TRBJ1-5; tentatively, D is TRBD1 (6 bases). Trimming removed 1 base from V and 4 bases from J, with 17 bases in between. Germline CDR1 SGHVS, CDR2 FNYEAQ. This CDR3 spans 17 amino acids. This chain's CDR3 is CASSLEGGLLGNQPQHF. The DNA for the CDR3 is TGTGCCAGCAGCTTAGAGGGGGGACTACTAGGTAATCAGCCCCAGCATTTT.

Regarding this clone: The same CDR3 is also encoded by other DNA sequences in this sample. The chain uses TRBV5-1 and TRBJ1-4; 7 bases agree with TRBD1. Germline V gene data show CDR1 as SGHRS and CDR2 as YFSETQ. The CDR3 covers 16 residues. V gave up 0 bases and J gave up 1 base; unmatched junction bases: 3. This chain's CDR3 is CASSLGQGLTNEKLFF. CDR3 coding DNA: TGCGCCAGCAGCTTGGGACAGGGTTTAACTAATGAAAAACTGTTTTTT.

CDR3 region: CASSGGENIQYF. CDR3 nucleotides: TGTGCCAGCTCCGGGGGGGAGAACATTCAGTACTTC. V and J are TRBV11-1 and TRBJ2-4; 8 positions match TRBD2. Trimming at V came to 8 bases and at J to 7 bases, leaving 4 bases not matched to a gene. This CDR3 spans 12 amino acids. CDR1 SGHAT and CDR2 FQDESV come from the germline V gene (reference sequence).

The chain recombines TRBV2 with TRBJ1-5; 9 bases fit TRBD1. V lost 5 bases, J lost 2 bases, and 4 bases stayed unmatched. This CDR3 comprises 15 residues. Germline assignment: CDR1 SNHLY and CDR2 FYNNEI. The CDR3 DNA is TGTGCCAGCAGTCCATGGACAGGGGGCAATCAGCCCCAGCATTTT. Translation gives CASSPWTGGNQPQHF. Full variable domain (rest looked up from reference TRBV2 and TRBJ1-5): EPEVTQTPSHQVTQMGQEVILRCVPISNHLYFYWYRQILGQKVEFLVSFYNNEISEKSEIFDDQFSVERPDGSNFTLKIRSTKLEDSAMYFCASSPWTGGNQPQHFGDGTRLSIL.

The chain couples TRBV6-6 to TRBJ2-7; 9 bases fit TRBD1. The CDR3 covers 14 residues. V gave up 5 bases and J gave up 4 bases; unmatched junction bases: 6. The germline V gene has CDR1 MNHNY and CDR2 SVGAGI (reference sequence). The CDR3 DNA follows: TGTGCCAGCAGTCCCCGGGACAGGGTATACGAGCAGTACTTC. The encoded protein is CASSPRDRVYEQYF.